This TCR beta chain originates from a study of T-cell reconstitution after alpha-beta-depleted transplantation in children. Between the trimmed V and J ends, which lost 5 bases and 2 bases, there was a span of 12 bases. The germline V gene encodes CDR1 MRHNA and CDR2 SNTAGT. The CDR3 contains 15 residues. Researchers prepared the TCRbeta library using unique molecular identifiers, the study reports. TCRdb passed the PCR reads through MiXCR, listing each CDR3 protein once. This table has about 400,000 distinct CDR3 sequences, roughly 20% appearing once. This chain uses TRBV6-4 with TRBJ2-2, with D perhaps assigned TRBD1 or TRBD2 (6 bases each). This specimen consisted of PBMCs from the stem cell graft donor, obtained from the stem cell graft. This TCR was sampled from a human donor who donated a stem cell graft to a child with acute myeloid leukemia. Written as DNA, the CDR3 is TGTGCCAGCAGTCTACAGGGAGGAAACACCGGGGAGCTGTTTTTT. Its translation: CASSLQGGNTGELFF.